This T cell receptor (beta chain) originates from a study of cytomegalovirus exposure and HLA in healthy donors. Study findings and constraints: As was reported, the classifier diagnosed cytomegalovirus status with high specificity and sensitivity.

V shed 3 bases and J shed 1 base, with 9 bases lying between them. Germline-derived CDR1 and CDR2 are PRHDT and FYEKMQ (reference sequence). This CDR3 is built from 14 residues. Sequencing was performed with immunoSEQ multiplex PCR; in TCRdb, only in-frame clones are kept and a portion is missing. Of a few hundred thousand clones in the sample, 65% to 90% are singletons; the top ten hold around 1%. Worth noting for this clone: What it recognizes is unknown.

This sequence joins TRBV13 and TRBJ1-1; TRBD1 is a possible D gene (5 bases). The sequence was collected from a woman in her late teens or twenties in good health and CMV-seronegative. What was sequenced was PBMCs. The CDR3 bases are TGTGCCAGCAGCTTCCTCAGGGAGAACACTGAAGCTTTCTTT. This encodes CASSFLRENTEAFF.